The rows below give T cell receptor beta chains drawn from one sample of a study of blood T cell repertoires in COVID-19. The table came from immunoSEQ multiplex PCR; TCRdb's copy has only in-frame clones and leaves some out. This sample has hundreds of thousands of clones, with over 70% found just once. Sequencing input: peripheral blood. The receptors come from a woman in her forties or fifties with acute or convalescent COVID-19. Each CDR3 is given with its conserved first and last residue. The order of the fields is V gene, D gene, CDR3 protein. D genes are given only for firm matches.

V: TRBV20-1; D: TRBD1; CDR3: CSASGNRGRAGANVLTF
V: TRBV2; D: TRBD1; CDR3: CASSLGQGNTEAFF
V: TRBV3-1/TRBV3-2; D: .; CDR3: CASRPRWAAVEGADTQYF
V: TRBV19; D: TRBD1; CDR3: CASRMTGSTDTQYF
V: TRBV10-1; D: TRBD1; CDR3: CASSGTVQGDTQYF
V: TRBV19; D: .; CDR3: CASSALGGSYEQYF
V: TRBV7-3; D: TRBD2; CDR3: CASSDGRAEEQFF
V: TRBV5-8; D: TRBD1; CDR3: CASSRKTGVNTEAFF
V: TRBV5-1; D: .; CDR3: CASSLAGSDTGELFF
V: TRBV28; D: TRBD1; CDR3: CASSPFGADRSYGYTF
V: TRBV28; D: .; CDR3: CASSLGQGGQPQHF
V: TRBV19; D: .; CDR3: CASRSLTDTQYF
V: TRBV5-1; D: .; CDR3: CASSLSNGGNEAFF
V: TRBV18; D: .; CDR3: CASSPNQGGDTQYF
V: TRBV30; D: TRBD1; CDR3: CAGQTGVIPTNEKLFF
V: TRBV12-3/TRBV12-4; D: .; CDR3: CASSLAANEQFF
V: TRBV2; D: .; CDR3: CASSPFLLNQPQHF
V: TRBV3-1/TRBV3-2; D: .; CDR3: CASALGGSNEKLFF
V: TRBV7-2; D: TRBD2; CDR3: CASSPGLAGSDTQYF
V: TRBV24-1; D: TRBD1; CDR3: CATSGPGQGNQPQHF
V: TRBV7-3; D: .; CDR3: CASSSRSSGSAAGELFF
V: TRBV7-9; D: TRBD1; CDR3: CASSQQAGTGDYGYTF
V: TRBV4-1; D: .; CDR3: CASSQGTTPTDTQYF
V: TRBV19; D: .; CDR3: CASSMAGQLSYEQYF
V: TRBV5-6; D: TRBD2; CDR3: CASSLGPSGPGGYF
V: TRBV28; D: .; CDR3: CASTGNSNEQFF
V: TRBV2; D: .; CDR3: CASSGRQAAYEQYF
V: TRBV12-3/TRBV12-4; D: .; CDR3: CASSSRETQYF
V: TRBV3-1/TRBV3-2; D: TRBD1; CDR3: CASSRQGEADTQYF
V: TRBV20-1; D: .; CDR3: CSARAGGQSFF
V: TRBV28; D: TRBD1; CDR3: CASRTGGKDTQYF
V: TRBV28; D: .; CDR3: CASSPEGNNQLQHF
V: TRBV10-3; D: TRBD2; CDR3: CAILGEGQYEQYF
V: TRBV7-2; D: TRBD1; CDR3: CASSLRDRASSYNSPLHF
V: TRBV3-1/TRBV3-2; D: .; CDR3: CASSQALGGGYTF
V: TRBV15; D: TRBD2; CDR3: CATSRDRDYLRDTQYF
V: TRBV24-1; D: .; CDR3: CATSETGRDYGYTF
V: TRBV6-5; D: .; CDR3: CASGEKVYEQYF
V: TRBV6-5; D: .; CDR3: CASIRGLGGGTEAFF
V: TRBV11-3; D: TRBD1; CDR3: CASSLGQGVTSYEQYF
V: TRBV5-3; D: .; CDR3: CARRTHREINEKLFF
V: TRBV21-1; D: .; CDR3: CAVRNSTIPPSSGNTIYF
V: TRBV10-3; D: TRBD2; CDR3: CAISERPGLAGAEQYF
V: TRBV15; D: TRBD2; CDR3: CATGEREWETQYF
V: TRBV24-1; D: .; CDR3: CATSDPNHSNQPQHF
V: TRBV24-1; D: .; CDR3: CATSDPGQSEQYF
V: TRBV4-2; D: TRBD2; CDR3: CASSQARTSGTDTQYF
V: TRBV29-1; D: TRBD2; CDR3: CSGGLGNTDTQYF
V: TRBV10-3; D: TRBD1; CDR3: CAISTQGDYGYTF
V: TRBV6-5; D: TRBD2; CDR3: CASTSNRLAGGGQYF